The clone carrying this T cell receptor beta chain was detected only a few times. Its cognate antigen is unknown. The sample comes from a study of cytomegalovirus exposure and HLA in healthy donors. Study outcomes and limitations: Solely CMV serostatus was available to characterize immune exposure.

Primers: 60 Vbeta forward and 13 Jbeta reverse. Clones were read by immunoSEQ multiplex PCR, and TCRdb kept only the in-frame ones, dropping some. The table has approximately 120,000 clones, approximately 71% seen once. With 5 bases removed from V and 4 bases from J, the gap between germline ends came to 11 bases. Looked up from germline, CDR1 is MDHEN and CDR2 is SYDVKM. The CDR3 sequence is 13 residues long. Sequences were obtained from PBMCs. This chain uses TRBV28 with TRBJ1-2, with D tentatively TRBD1 (6 bases). The receptor comes from a woman between 45 and 65 years old in good health and CMV-seronegative. The CDR3 bases are TGTGCCAGCAGTCCCAGGGGCCGCTATGGCTACACCTTC. This gives the protein CASSPRGRYGYTF.